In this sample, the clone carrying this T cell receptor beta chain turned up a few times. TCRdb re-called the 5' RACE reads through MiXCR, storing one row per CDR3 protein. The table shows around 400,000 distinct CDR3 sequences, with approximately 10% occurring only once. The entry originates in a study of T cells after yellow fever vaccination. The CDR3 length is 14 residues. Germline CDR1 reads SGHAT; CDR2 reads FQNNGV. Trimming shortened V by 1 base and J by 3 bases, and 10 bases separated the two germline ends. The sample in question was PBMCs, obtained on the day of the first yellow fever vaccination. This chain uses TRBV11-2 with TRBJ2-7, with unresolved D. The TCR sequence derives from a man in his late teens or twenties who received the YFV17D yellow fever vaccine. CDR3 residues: CASSLGGWLYEQYV. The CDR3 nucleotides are TGTGCCAGCAGCTTAGGGGGTTGGCTCTACGAGCAGTACGTC.